This record covers a single T cell receptor (beta chain). No antigen is known for it. The data were produced by immunoSEQ multiplex PCR, yet TCRdb's version contains in-frame clones alone and is incomplete. The sample lists 82,000 or so clones; approximately 89% were seen once. The data are from a study of OX40 agonist ivuxolimab in advanced cancers. Turning to the study itself: Across the patients, intravenous ivuxolimab was delivered every 2 weeks at 0.01 to 10 mg/kg. Findings and caveats of the study: The study found that CD8+ T cells averaged more expanded clones than CD4+.

V was trimmed by 4 bases and J by 6 bases, leaving 14 bases between them. Per the germline V gene, CDR1 is SGDLS and CDR2 is YYNGEE. The CDR3 runs 14 residues. This chain connects TRBV9 to TRBJ2-4; TRBD1 is a possible D gene (5 bases). The specimen was CD4+ or CD8+ T cells sorted from blood, collected in a trial of the OX40 agonist ivuxolimab. The TCR sequence derives from an adult with an advanced solid tumor such as melanoma, head and neck, liver or kidney cancer. The CDR3 protein is CASSPDGQGNIQYF. The CDR3 DNA sequence: TGTGCCAGCAGCCCGGATGGGCAGGGAAACATTCAGTACTTC.